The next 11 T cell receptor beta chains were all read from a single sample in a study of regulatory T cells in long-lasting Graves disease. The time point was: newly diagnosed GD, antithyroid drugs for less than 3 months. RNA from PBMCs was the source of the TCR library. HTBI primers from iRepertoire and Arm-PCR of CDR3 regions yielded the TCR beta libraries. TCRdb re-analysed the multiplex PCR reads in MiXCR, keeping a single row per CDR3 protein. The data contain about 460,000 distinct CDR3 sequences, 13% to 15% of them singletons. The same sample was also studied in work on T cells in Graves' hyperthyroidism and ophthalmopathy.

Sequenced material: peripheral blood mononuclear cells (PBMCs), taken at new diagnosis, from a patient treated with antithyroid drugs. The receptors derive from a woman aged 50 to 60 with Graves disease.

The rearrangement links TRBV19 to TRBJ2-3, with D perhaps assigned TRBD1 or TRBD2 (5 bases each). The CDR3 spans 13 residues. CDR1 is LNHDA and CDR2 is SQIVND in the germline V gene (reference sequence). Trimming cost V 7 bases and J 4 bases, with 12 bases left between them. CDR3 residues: CASTDGTPDTQYF. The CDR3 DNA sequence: TGTGCCAGTACCGATGGGACCCCAGATACGCAGTATTTT.

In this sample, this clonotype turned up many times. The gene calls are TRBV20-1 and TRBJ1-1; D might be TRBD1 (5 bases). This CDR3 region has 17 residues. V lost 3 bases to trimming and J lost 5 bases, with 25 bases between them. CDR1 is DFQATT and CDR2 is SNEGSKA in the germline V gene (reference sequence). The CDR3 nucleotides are TGCAGTGCTAGTGTGAGGGGACGGGGCGTCGATTGGACTGAAGCTTTCTTT. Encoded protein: CSASVRGRGVDWTEAFF.

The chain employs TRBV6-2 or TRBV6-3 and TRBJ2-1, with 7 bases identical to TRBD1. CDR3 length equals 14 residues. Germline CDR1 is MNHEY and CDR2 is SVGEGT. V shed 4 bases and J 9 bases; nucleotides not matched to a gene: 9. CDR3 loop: CASSSIQGLAEQFF. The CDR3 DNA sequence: TGTGCCAGCAGTTCCATACAGGGGCTGGCTGAGCAGTTCTTC.

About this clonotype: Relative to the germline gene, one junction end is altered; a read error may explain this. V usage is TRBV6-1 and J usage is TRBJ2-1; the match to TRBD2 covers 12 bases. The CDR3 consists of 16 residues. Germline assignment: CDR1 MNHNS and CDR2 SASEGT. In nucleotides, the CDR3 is TGTGCCAGCCGTGAGTGGCGACTAGCGGGAGTAGATGAGCAGTTCTTC. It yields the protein CASREWRLAGVDEQFF.

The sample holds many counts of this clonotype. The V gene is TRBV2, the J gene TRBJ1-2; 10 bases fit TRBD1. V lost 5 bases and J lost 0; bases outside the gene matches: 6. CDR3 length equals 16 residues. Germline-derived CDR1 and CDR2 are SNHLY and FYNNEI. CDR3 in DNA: TGTGCCAGCAGTATGACAGGGGGCGCCGCTAACTATGGCTACACCTTC. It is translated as CASSMTGGAANYGYTF.

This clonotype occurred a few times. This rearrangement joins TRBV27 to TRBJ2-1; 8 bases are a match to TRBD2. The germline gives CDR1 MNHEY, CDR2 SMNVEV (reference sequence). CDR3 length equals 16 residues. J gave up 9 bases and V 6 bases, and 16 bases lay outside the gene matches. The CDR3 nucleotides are TGTGCCAGCAGGACCCTAGTGGCGGGAGGATTTAGTGAGCAGTTCTTC. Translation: CASRTLVAGGFSEQFF.

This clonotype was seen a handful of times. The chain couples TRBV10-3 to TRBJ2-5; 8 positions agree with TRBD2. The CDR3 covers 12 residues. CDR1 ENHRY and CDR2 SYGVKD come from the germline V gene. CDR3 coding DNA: TGTGCTAGCCGGGAGGGACAAGAGACCCAGTACTTC. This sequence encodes CASREGQETQYF.

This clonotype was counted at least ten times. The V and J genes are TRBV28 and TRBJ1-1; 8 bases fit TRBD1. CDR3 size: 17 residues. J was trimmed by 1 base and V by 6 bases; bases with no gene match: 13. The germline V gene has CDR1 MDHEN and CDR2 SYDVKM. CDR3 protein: CASRGADRVVWNTEAFF. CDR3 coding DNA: TGTGCCAGCAGGGGCGCGGACAGGGTAGTATGGAACACTGAAGCTTTCTTT.

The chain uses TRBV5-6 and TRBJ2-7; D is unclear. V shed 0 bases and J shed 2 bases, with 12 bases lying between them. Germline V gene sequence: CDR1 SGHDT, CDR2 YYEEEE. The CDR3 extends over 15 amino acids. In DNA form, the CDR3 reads TGTGCCAGCAGCTTGGGACCGCGGCAAACCTACGAGCAGTACTTC. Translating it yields CASSLGPRQTYEQYF.

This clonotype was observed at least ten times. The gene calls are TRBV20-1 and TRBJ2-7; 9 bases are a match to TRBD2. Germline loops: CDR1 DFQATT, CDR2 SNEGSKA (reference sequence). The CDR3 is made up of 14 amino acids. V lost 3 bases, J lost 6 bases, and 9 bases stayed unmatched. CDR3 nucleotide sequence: TGCAGTGCTAGGTACCTAGCGGGGTCGAGCGAGCAGTACTTC. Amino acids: CSARYLAGSSEQYF.

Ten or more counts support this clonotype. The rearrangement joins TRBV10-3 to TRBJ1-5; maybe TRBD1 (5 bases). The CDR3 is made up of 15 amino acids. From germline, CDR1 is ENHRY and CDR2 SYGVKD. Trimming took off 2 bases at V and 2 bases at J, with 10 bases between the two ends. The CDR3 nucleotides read TGTGCCATCAGTGAGGGGCAGGGAGGCAATCAGCCCCAGCATTTT. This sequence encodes CAISEGQGGNQPQHF.